This entry is about one T cell receptor (beta chain). This table comes from immunoSEQ multiplex PCR, and its TCRdb copy is limited to in-frame clones, with some not included. The sample shows roughly 70,000 clones, just over 90% of them seen only once. This entry belongs to a study of technical replicates of blood from several donors. Material: T cells isolated from PBMCs. The origin of this receptor is a human donor in good health.

CDR3 bases: TGTGCCAGCATCAAAACTCCGAACACTGAAGCTTTCTTT. Translated: CASIKTPNTEAFF. The J gene is TRBJ1-1, the V gene TRBV2; D gene unclear. The CDR3 has 13 residues. Trimming pared 7 bases from V and 1 base from J, leaving 10 bases between. Germline V gives CDR1 SNHLY, CDR2 FYNNEI.